What follows are 22 T cell receptor beta chains derived from one specimen sequenced in a study of T cell responses to AZD1222 COVID-19 vaccine. Assay used: immunoSEQ multiplex PCR; TCRdb lists only in-frame clones, some missing. There are about 61,000 clones in the sample; around 90% occur only once, and under 6.5% lies in the top ten. The sequences come from peripheral blood, collected on day 0 of AZD1222 vaccination. These receptor sequences come from an adult in good health.

The chain recombines TRBV6-6 with TRBJ1-1; D is possibly TRBD1 (6 bases). V was clipped by 0 bases and J by 5 bases, with 13 bases between them. This CDR3 spans 15 amino acids. Germline CDR1 reads MNHNY; CDR2 reads SVGAGI (reference sequence). In DNA form, the CDR3 reads TGTGCCAGCAGTTACTCCGGGGGGGCGATGACTGAAGCTTTCTTT. As protein: CASSYSGGAMTEAFF.

The CDR3 DNA follows: TGTGCCAGTAGTATGGGACGGAGCTACGAGCAGTACTTC. Translating it yields CASSMGRSYEQYF. The chain couples TRBV19 to TRBJ2-7, with D perhaps assigned TRBD1 or TRBD2 (5 bases each). The CDR3 sequence is 13 residues long. V was pared by 3 bases and J by 3 bases, with 9 bases between. Germline V gene sequence: CDR1 LNHDA, CDR2 SQIVND (reference sequence).

This clone showed up just once. The gene calls are TRBV7-8 and TRBJ1-2, with D tentatively TRBD1 (5 bases). Trimming removed 2 bases from V and 6 bases from J, with 13 bases in between. Germline-derived CDR1 and CDR2 are SGHVS and FQNEAQ. This CDR3 has 14 amino acids. CDR3 in DNA: TGTGCCAGCAGCTTATCGCAGGGAGGTGATGGCTACACCTTC. This sequence encodes CASSLSQGGDGYTF.

J is TRBJ1-1 and V is TRBV10-3; no clear D gene. CDR1 is ENHRY and CDR2 is SYGVKD in the germline V gene. Trimming cost V 2 bases and J 0 bases, with 4 bases left between them. The CDR3 contains 13 residues. In nucleotides, the CDR3 is TGTGCCATCAGTGAGACAGTGAACACTGAAGCTTTCTTT. Amino acids: CAISETVNTEAFF.

The V gene is TRBV6-4, the J gene TRBJ1-4, with 7 bases fitting TRBD1. This CDR3 region has 16 residues. Germline assignment: CDR1 MRHNA and CDR2 SNTAGT. Trimming took 6 bases from V and 4 from J; bases not matched to a gene: 11. This CDR3 reads CASRERGHLINEKLFF. The CDR3 DNA is TGTGCCAGCAGAGAGAGGGGGCACCTAATTAATGAAAAACTGTTTTTT.

The genes are TRBV6-5 and TRBJ1-2; a weak D match, TRBD1 (5 bases). This CDR3 has 13 residues. V gave up 2 bases and J gave up 4 bases, with 8 bases separating them. Germline CDR1 reads MNHEY; CDR2 reads SVGAGI. The DNA for the CDR3 is TGTGCCAGCAGTTACGACGGGACCTATGGCTACACCTTC. Residues: CASSYDGTYGYTF.

The gene calls are TRBV6-5 and TRBJ2-1; no firm D call. The CDR3 sequence is 14 residues long. Trimming shortened V by 6 bases and J by 5 bases, and 14 bases separated the two germline ends. Germline V gives CDR1 MNHEY, CDR2 SVGAGI. The CDR3: CASSNRRLNNEQFF. The CDR3 nucleotides are TGTGCCAGCAGCAACCGGCGTCTCAACAATGAGCAGTTCTTC.

To note about this clone: No DNA is shown, since the ends of the CDR3 on it are uncertain; the CDR3 is the one TCRdb lists. This sequence joins TRBV6-5 and TRBJ1-4; no check of the table's D call, TRBD1, against the DNA was made. The CDR3 comprises 14 residues, both ends counted. Germline V gene lookup returns CDR1 MNHEY and CDR2 SVGAGI. CDR3 sequence: CASSSSTGEEKLFF.

The gene calls are TRBV5-5 and TRBJ1-4; 7 nucleotides align to TRBD1. The CDR3 length is 15 residues. Germline-derived CDR1 and CDR2 are SGHKS and YYEKEE (reference sequence). Trimming at V came to 1 base and at J to 8 bases, leaving 8 bases not matched to a gene. CDR3 nucleotide sequence: TGTGCCAGCAGCTTGTCGACAGGGCTGTACGAAAAACTGTTTTTT. Protein sequence: CASSLSTGLYEKLFF. The whole variable domain, remainder taken from reference TRBV5-5 and TRBJ1-4, is DAGVTQSPTHLIKTRGQQVTLRCSPISGHKSVSWYQQVLGQGPQFIFQYYEKEERGRGNFPDRFSARQFPNYSSELNVNALLLGDSALYLCASSLSTGLYEKLFFGSGTQLSVL.

In nucleotides, the CDR3 is TGCGCCAGCAGCACCCCCGGGACAGGAGCTAATTCACCCCTCCACTTT. Translating gives CASSTPGTGANSPLHF. This chain joins TRBV5-1 and TRBJ1-6, with 8 nucleotides matching TRBD1. Per germline, CDR1 SGHRS and CDR2 YFSETQ. Germline trimming cut 4 bases from V and 6 bases from J; bases unmatched to any gene: 9. There are 16 residues in the CDR3.

The V call is TRBV3-1 (or the pseudogene TRBV3-2), the J call TRBJ2-7; D remains unclear. The CDR3 totals 14 residues. The V gene's germline CDR1 is LGHDT and CDR2 YNNKEL (reference sequence). V was pared by 1 base and J by 1 base, with 8 bases between. In DNA, the CDR3 is TGTGCCAGCAGCCAAGTTACGGGTTCCTACGAGCAGTACTTC. Amino acid sequence: CASSQVTGSYEQYF.

The chain is built from TRBV2 and TRBJ1-5, with a weak D call TRBD1 (5 bases). The ends were cut back, 6 bases at V and 2 bases at J, with 11 bases in the middle. The CDR3 is made up of 14 amino acids. Germline V CDR1 and CDR2: SNHLY, FYNNEI. This chain's CDR3 is CASRGGGGNQPQHF. CDR3 bases: TGTGCCAGCAGGGGGGGTGGGGGCAATCAGCCCCAGCATTTT.

J is TRBJ1-5 and V is TRBV6-5; D is uncertain. The CDR3 has 15 amino acids. Trimming shortened V by 2 bases and J by 2 bases, and 10 bases separated the two germline ends. Germline-derived CDR1 and CDR2 are MNHEY and SVGAGI. This CDR3 is CASSYRAEGNQPQHF. CDR3 bases: TGTGCCAGCAGTTACAGGGCAGAGGGCAATCAGCCCCAGCATTTT.

The chain couples TRBV12-3 or TRBV12-4 to TRBJ1-1; D is perhaps TRBD1 (5 bases). Trimming shortened V by 6 bases and J by 0 bases, and 8 bases separated the two germline ends. The CDR3 extends over 13 amino acids. The CDR3 here is CASSGQLNTEAFF. In DNA, the CDR3 is TGTGCCAGCAGCGGACAATTGAACACTGAAGCTTTCTTT.

The CDR3 spells CASGFQQGASNQPQHF. Here the CDR3 DNA reads TGTGCTAGTGGTTTTCAGCAGGGGGCGAGCAATCAGCCCCAGCATTTT. The rearrangement joins TRBV12-5 to TRBJ1-5, with TRBD1 identical over 8 bases. The J segment lost 1 base and the V segment lost 3 bases, leaving 5 bases of the junction unmatched. The CDR3 extends over 16 amino acids. Germline values: CDR1 LGHNT, CDR2 FRNRAP.

This chain uses TRBV2 with TRBJ2-2; D call uncertain. CDR1 SNHLY and CDR2 FYNNEI come from the germline V gene. Between the trimmed V and J ends, which lost 7 bases and 1 base, there was a span of 13 bases. The CDR3 contains 15 residues. The CDR3 sequence: CASKPRDKNTGELFF. The DNA for the CDR3 is TGTGCCAGCAAACCCCGAGACAAGAACACCGGGGAGCTGTTTTTT.

This chain links TRBV19 with TRBJ1-3; no definite D call. The germline CDR1 and CDR2 sequences are LNHDA and SQIVND (reference sequence). The CDR3 totals 16 residues. V gave up 3 bases and J gave up 4 bases, with 16 bases separating them. The CDR3 DNA follows: TGTGCCAGTAGTATCGCCCAGGAACAGCCAGGAAACACCATATATTTT. Translating gives CASSIAQEQPGNTIYF. Variable domain in full (rest from reference TRBV19 and TRBJ1-3): DGGITQSPKYLFRKEGQNVTLSCEQNLNHDAMYWYRQDPGQGLRLIYYSQIVNDFQKGDIAEGYSVSREKKESFPLTVTSAQKNPTAFYLCASSIAQEQPGNTIYFGEGSWLTVV.

The V gene is TRBV12-3 or TRBV12-4, the J gene TRBJ2-7; D is unclear. Trimming left V 3 bases short and J 4 bases short, with 4 bases between. The CDR3 length is 11 residues. CDR3: CASSFGYEQYF. The CDR3 nucleotides are TGTGCCAGCAGTTTTGGGTACGAGCAGTACTTC.

This clone occurred once. This rearrangement joins TRBV7-8 to TRBJ2-3; D may correspond to TRBD1 or TRBD2 (5 bases each). Between the trimmed V and J ends, which lost 0 bases and 5 bases, there was a span of 9 bases. Germline CDR1 is SGHVS and CDR2 is FQNEAQ. The CDR3 has 14 amino acids. The CDR3 DNA is TGTGCCAGCAGCTTAGCGGGGACCGGAGATACGCAGTATTTT. Its translation is CASSLAGTGDTQYF.

The sample holds one count of this clone. The rearrangement joins TRBV7-2 to TRBJ1-5, with D possibly TRBD1 on 6 matching bases. CDR3 size: 15 residues. V was trimmed by 2 bases and J by 5 bases, leaving 13 bases between them. Germline values: CDR1 SGHTA, CDR2 FQGNSA. CDR3 coding DNA: TGTGCCAGCAGCTTATTCCCAGGGGCGGATCAGCCCCAGCATTTT. This codes for CASSLFPGADQPQHF.

The chain joins TRBV19 to TRBJ1-4; D is unresolved. Deletions cut 10 bases from V and 6 bases from J, with 9 bases between. The length of the CDR3 is 11 residues. The germline CDR1 and CDR2 sequences are LNHDA and SQIVND (reference sequence). The CDR3 loop reads CATGRDEKLFF. In nucleotides, the CDR3 is TGTGCCACTGGGCGTGATGAAAAACTGTTTTTT.

This rearrangement joins TRBV7-2 to TRBJ1-1; D may be TRBD1 (6 bases). There are 15 residues in the CDR3. Germline-derived CDR1 and CDR2 are SGHTA and FQGNSA. V gave up 6 bases and J gave up 4 bases, with 18 bases separating them. The CDR3 loop reads CASSPRVGAGTEAFF. Written as DNA, the CDR3 is TGTGCCAGCAGTCCCCGCGTGGGGGCTGGCACTGAAGCTTTCTTT.